This TCR beta chain was found in a study of cytomegalovirus exposure and HLA in healthy donors. Findings and limits, study-wide: In a later analysis, TCR beta V- and J-gene trimming showed a link to a missense DCLRE1C variant. HLA-A and HLA-B allele assignments for most subjects were reportedly predicted accurately using TCR beta sequences.

Healthy bone marrow donors supplied every sample. There are 15 residues in the CDR3. V gave up 5 bases and J gave up 5 bases, with 16 bases separating them. Germline CDR1 is SGHTA and CDR2 is FQGNSA. With regard to this clone: Its antigen is unidentified.

The study ran its PCR with 60 Vbeta and 13 Jbeta primers. Produced via immunoSEQ multiplex PCR; TCRdb's table is partial and in-frame only. The sample yields 150,000 or so clones, around 10% seen once. Sequenced input: PBMCs. The source of this sequence is a middle-aged man in good health and CMV-seronegative. This chain links TRBV7-2 with TRBJ1-5; possibly TRBD1 for D (5 bases). The CDR3 region has the DNA TGTGCCAGCAGCCGGGCGGCAGGGAGGGATCAGCCCCAGCATTTT. Its translation: CASSRAAGRDQPQHF.